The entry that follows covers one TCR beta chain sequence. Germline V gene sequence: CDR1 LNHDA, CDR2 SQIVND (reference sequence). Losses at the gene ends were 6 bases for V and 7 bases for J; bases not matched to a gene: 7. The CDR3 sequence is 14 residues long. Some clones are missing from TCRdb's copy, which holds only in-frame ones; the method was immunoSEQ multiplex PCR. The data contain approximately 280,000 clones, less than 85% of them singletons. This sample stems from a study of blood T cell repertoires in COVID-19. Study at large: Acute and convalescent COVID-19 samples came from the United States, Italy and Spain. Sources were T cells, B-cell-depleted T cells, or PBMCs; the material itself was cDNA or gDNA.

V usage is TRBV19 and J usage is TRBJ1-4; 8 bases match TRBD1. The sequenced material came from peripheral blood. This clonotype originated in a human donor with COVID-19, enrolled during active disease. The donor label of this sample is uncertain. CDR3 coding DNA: TGTGCCAGTAGCGACAGGGGAGGGAGTGAAAAACTGTTTTTT. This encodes CASSDRGGSEKLFF.